One sample yielded the 18 T cell receptor beta chains listed below, sequenced in a study of cytomegalovirus exposure and HLA in healthy donors. Amplification used 60 Vbeta primers and 13 Jbeta primers. Libraries were prepared by immunoSEQ multiplex PCR; TCRdb keeps only in-frame clonotypes and omits some of them. The sample lists 70,000 to 95,000 clones; 84% were seen once. Sample: PBMCs. These receptor sequences come from a woman younger than 35 in good health and CMV-seropositive.

This clone was picked up a small number of times. The chain has TRBV6-5 and TRBJ1-2; no clear D. The germline V gene encodes CDR1 MNHEY and CDR2 SVGAGI. CDR3 length equals 12 residues. V was shortened by 8 bases and J by 3 bases, with 10 bases between the two germline ends. The CDR3 region has the DNA TGTGCCAGCTGGGCGGGGTACTATGGCTACACCTTC. Translation: CASWAGYYGYTF.

The V gene is TRBV5-4, the J gene TRBJ2-7; 12 nucleotides line up with TRBD1. The germline V gene has CDR1 SGHNT and CDR2 YYREEE (reference sequence). V trimming: 4 bases; J trimming: 7 bases; junction bases outside the gene matches: 9. The CDR3 runs 15 residues. CDR3: CASSPKGQGAREQYF. In DNA form, the CDR3 reads TGTGCCAGCAGCCCAAAGGGACAGGGGGCGCGGGAGCAGTACTTC.

This clone was seen once. The rearrangement uses TRBV10-3 and TRBJ2-1; 7 bases align to TRBD2. This CDR3 is built from 19 residues. V shed 3 bases, J shed 0 bases, and the junction held 14 bases outside the gene matches. Germline values: CDR1 ENHRY, CDR2 SYGVKD. The CDR3 coding sequence is TGTGCCATCAGTGATCCCCGGGGGGTAGCGCGACGCTCCTACAATGAGCAGTTCTTC. Its translation is CAISDPRGVARRSYNEQFF.

This chain uses TRBV28 with TRBJ2-5; TRBD2 matches at 12 bases. The CDR3 length is 17 residues. CDR1 and CDR2 (germline): MDHEN, SYDVKM. The J segment lost 4 bases and the V segment lost 6 bases, leaving 12 bases of the junction unmatched. This CDR3 reads CASSRPPSGREGETQYF. The CDR3, as DNA: TGTGCCAGCAGCCGCCCACCTAGCGGGAGGGAGGGAGAGACCCAGTACTTC.

The chain couples TRBV6-5 to TRBJ1-1, with TRBD1 as a possible D gene (6 bases). CDR3 length: 14 residues. Germline loops: CDR1 MNHEY, CDR2 SVGAGI. V shed 6 bases and J shed 1 base, with 12 bases lying between them. CDR3 coding DNA: TGTGCCAGCAGGTACGGGGGCACGAACACTGAAGCTTTCTTT. Amino acids: CASRYGGTNTEAFF.

The V gene is TRBV5-1, the J gene TRBJ2-5; D is unresolved. Germline CDR1 reads SGHRS; CDR2 reads YFSETQ. Between the trimmed V and J ends, which lost 1 base and 5 bases, there was a span of 15 bases. The CDR3 consists of 15 residues. The CDR3, as DNA: TGCGCCAGCAGCTTGACCCTAGGAGCCGGGGAGACCCAGTACTTC. The encoded protein is CASSLTLGAGETQYF.

The chain joins TRBV4-1 to TRBJ1-5, with D perhaps matching TRBD1 (6 bases). The ends were cut back, 1 base at V and 7 bases at J, with 17 bases in the middle. The germline CDR1 and CDR2 sequences are MGHRA and YSYEKL. The CDR3 spans 16 residues. The CDR3 reads CASSQVTGGGWQPQHF. The CDR3 bases are TGCGCCAGCAGCCAAGTCACGGGGGGGGGCTGGCAGCCCCAGCATTTT.

The V and J genes are TRBV19 and TRBJ1-1; D perhaps matches TRBD1 (6 bases). CDR1 and CDR2 from the germline V gene are LNHDA and SQIVND (reference sequence). This CDR3 region has 13 residues. V lost 6 bases to trimming and J lost 1 base, with 9 bases between them. DNA for the CDR3: TGTGCCAGTAGCAGGGGACGGAACACTGAAGCTTTCTTT. It yields the protein CASSRGRNTEAFF.

The chain recombines TRBV28 with TRBJ2-7, with D tentatively TRBD2 (6 bases). The CDR3 extends over 14 amino acids. Trimming cost V 2 bases and J 5 bases, with 13 bases left between them. Germline loops: CDR1 MDHEN, CDR2 SYDVKM. The CDR3 DNA is TGTGCCAGCAGTTTAAATACGGGAGCCCACGAGCAGTACTTC. Its protein product is CASSLNTGAHEQYF.

This chain connects TRBV10-3 to TRBJ2-7; 15 bases line up with TRBD2. CDR1 is ENHRY, CDR2 SYGVKD, per germline. V shed 10 bases and J 3 bases; nucleotides not matched to a gene: 7. The length of the CDR3 is 15 residues. The CDR3 DNA sequence: TGTGCCACCAGCGGACTAGCGGGGGGGCACTACGAGCAGTACTTC. Its translation is CATSGLAGGHYEQYF.

The chain recombines TRBV4-1 with TRBJ2-2; tentatively, D is TRBD1 (6 bases). The V gene lost 0 bases and the J gene lost 6 bases, with 14 bases spanning the gap. The CDR3 runs 16 residues. The V gene's germline CDR1 is MGHRA and CDR2 YSYEKL. In nucleotides, the CDR3 is TGCGCCAGCAGCCAAGATACAGGGTTAGGTGCCGGGGAGCTGTTTTTT. This translates into CASSQDTGLGAGELFF.

V usage is TRBV11-2 and J usage is TRBJ2-1, with D perhaps TRBD1 (5 bases). Germline V gives CDR1 SGHAT, CDR2 FQNNGV. Trimming cost V 1 base and J 12 bases, with 10 bases left between them. The CDR3 is 12 residues long. The CDR3 DNA is TGTGCCAGCAGCTTAGGTCAGGGAACGCAGTTCTTC. This codes for CASSLGQGTQFF.

V and J are TRBV19 and TRBJ2-5; weak D call: TRBD2 (6 bases). V lost 6 bases, J lost 5 bases, and 10 bases lay in between. Germline values: CDR1 LNHDA, CDR2 SQIVND (reference sequence). This CDR3 spans 12 amino acids. The DNA of the CDR3 is TGTGCCAGTAGCGGGAGCTGGGAGACCCAGTACTTC. Protein: CASSGSWETQYF.

The V call is TRBV4-2, the J call TRBJ2-3, with 7 bases identical to TRBD2. Per the germline V gene, CDR1 is LGHNA and CDR2 is YNFKEQ. V lost 0 bases, J lost 6 bases, and 6 bases stayed unmatched. This CDR3 contains 15 residues. CDR3 DNA: TGTGCCAGCAGCCAAGAGAGGACTAGAGGGGATACGCAGTATTTT. Protein: CASSQERTRGDTQYF.

The V gene is TRBV13, the J gene TRBJ1-1; 7 bases match TRBD1. The V gene's germline CDR1 is PRHDT and CDR2 FYEKMQ (reference sequence). J lost 1 base, V lost 8 bases, and 10 bases had no gene match. The CDR3 runs to 15 residues. The CDR3 nucleotides read TGTGCCAGCCACAGGGGTTCTACCCCGAACACTGAAGCTTTCTTT. Translating gives CASHRGSTPNTEAFF.

The CDR3 here is CASSISGGDTEAFF. Here the CDR3 DNA reads TGTGCCAGCAGCATAAGTGGAGGGGACACTGAAGCTTTCTTT. This chain uses TRBV7-3 with TRBJ1-1, with D possibly TRBD1 on 5 matching bases. The CDR3 has 14 residues. Germline-derived CDR1 and CDR2 are SGHTA and FQGTGA. Trimming left V 5 bases short and J 3 bases short, with 13 bases between.

V and J are TRBV2 and TRBJ2-5; D gene ambiguous. The ends were cut back, 3 bases at V and 3 bases at J, with 5 bases in the middle. Germline V gene data show CDR1 as SNHLY and CDR2 as FYNNEI. This CDR3 region has 12 residues. This CDR3 is CASSDLEETQYF. The DNA for the CDR3 is TGTGCCAGCAGTGACCTAGAAGAGACCCAGTACTTC.

This chain connects TRBV29-1 to TRBJ2-1; the D gene is possibly TRBD2 (5 bases). V dropped 7 bases and J dropped 6 bases, with 16 bases sitting between them. The CDR3 runs 13 residues. Looked up from germline, CDR1 is SQVTM and CDR2 is ANQGSEA. This chain's CDR3 is CSGAGRQINEQFF. CDR3 nucleotides: TGCAGCGGTGCGGGTCGACAAATCAATGAGCAGTTCTTC.